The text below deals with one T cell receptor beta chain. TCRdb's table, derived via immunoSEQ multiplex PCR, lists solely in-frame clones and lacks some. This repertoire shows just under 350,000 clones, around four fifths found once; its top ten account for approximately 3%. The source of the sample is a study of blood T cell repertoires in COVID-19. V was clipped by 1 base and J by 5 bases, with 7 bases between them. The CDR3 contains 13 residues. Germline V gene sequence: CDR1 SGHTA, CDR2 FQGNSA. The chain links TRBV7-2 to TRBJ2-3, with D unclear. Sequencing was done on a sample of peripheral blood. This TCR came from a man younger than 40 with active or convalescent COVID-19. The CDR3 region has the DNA TGTGCCAGCAGCTTAGGAAATAGAGATACGCAGTATTTT. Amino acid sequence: CASSLGNRDTQYF.